This TCR beta chain was observed in a study of T cell responses to AZD1222 COVID-19 vaccine. Findings of the study overall: Sampling captured repertoires only after the peak T cell response. At baseline, just 6 or 7 AZD1222 recipients tested seropositive. Spike-specific TCR depth and breadth grew after two AZD1222 doses. Targeting of unmutated variant regions was reportedly seen in nearly half of spike-specific TCRs.

The CDR3 is made up of 15 amino acids. CDR1 WNHNN and CDR2 SYGVQD come from the germline V gene (reference sequence). V gave up 4 bases and J gave up 8 bases; unmatched junction bases: 10. To note about this clone: Its antigen is unknown.

Generated by immunoSEQ multiplex PCR, the TCRdb table keeps only in-frame clones and is missing some. The sample lists around 130,000 clones, approximately 92% seen once, with over 4% in the top ten. This specimen consisted of peripheral blood, obtained 28 days after the second dose of the MenACWY control vaccine. This TCR derives from an adult who received the MenACWY meningococcal vaccine as a control. The chain couples TRBV10-1 to TRBJ2-1, with 8 bases matching TRBD2. DNA for the CDR3: TGCGCCAGCAGTGCGGGCGGGGGGTCCGTCGATGAGCAGTTCTTC. It encodes CASSAGGGSVDEQFF.